Listed below are T cell receptor beta chains from one sample, sequenced in a study of sequential checkpoint blockade in melanoma. The method was immunoSEQ multiplex PCR; TCRdb's version includes in-frame clones alone and lacks a portion of them. The sample lists some 7,000 clones; about 25% were seen once. Source: tumor tissue (inferred from file names), taken from a patient given nivolumab and ipilimumab in sequence. The receptors derive from a human donor with melanoma. Both conserved end residues are trimmed from each CDR3.

cdr3_aa	v_call	j_call	cdr3_length
SVERGGTMRYT	TRBV29-1	TRBJ1-2	11
ASSFSTRLAGGNEQF	TRBV5-1	TRBJ2-1	15
ASSFRLAGDYNEQF	TRBV11-3	TRBJ2-1	14
ASSLAGQGALNTEAF	TRBV11-3	TRBJ1-1	15
ASSLLRRRGTSTDTQY	TRBV11-3	TRBJ2-3	16
ASSQDRDGNEKLF	TRBV23-1	TRBJ1-4	13
ASSREGYYNEQF	TRBV6-8	TRBJ2-1	12
ASSVGTGGPNEQF	TRBV9	TRBJ2-1	13
ASSHRLAGGGSEQF	TRBV9	TRBJ2-1	14
ASSREGGQPQH	TRBV18	TRBJ1-5	11
ASSLSWGSSGNTIY	TRBV5-1	TRBJ1-3	14
ASSPRDRYTDTQY	TRBV11-3	TRBJ2-3	13
ASSQRWRLNTEAF	TRBV16	TRBJ1-1	13
ASSPPRAEPQH	TRBV18	TRBJ1-5	11
ASSYLGSYNEQF	TRBV6-8	TRBJ2-1	12
ASSAYRGGNTEAF	TRBV9	TRBJ1-1	13
ACPMGGSTDTQY	TRBV30	TRBJ2-3	12
SVAPTGRSLYGYT	TRBV29-1	TRBJ1-2	13
ASSYGLNNEQF	TRBV6-7	TRBJ2-1	11
ASSDEVEQF	TRBV10-1	TRBJ2-1	9
ASSPGSGLFTEAF	TRBV11-3	TRBJ1-1	13
AWSPGPAYGYT	TRBV30	TRBJ1-2	11
ASSEEGRRDTDTQY	TRBV19	TRBJ2-3	14
ASSGVGNTEAF	TRBV7-4	TRBJ1-1	11
ASSDPSTGGFEQF	TRBV9	TRBJ2-1	13
ASSFRRVTDTQY	TRBV5-1	TRBJ2-3	12
ASSLGDGSTDTQY	TRBV5-1	TRBJ2-3	13
ASSLSVIGRGYT	TRBV11-3	TRBJ1-2	12
ASSVESNTEAF	TRBV23-1	TRBJ1-1	11
ATSSNPRDRGLGGYT	TRBV15	TRBJ1-2	15
ASIIGGSYTGELF	TRBV28	TRBJ2-2	13
ASSPSDRGQPQH	TRBV18	TRBJ1-5	12
ASGLGEYEQF	TRBV12-5	TRBJ2-1	10
ASSSDRVNTEAF	TRBV11-3	TRBJ1-1	12
ASRRQPGTEKLF	TRBV6-8	TRBJ1-4	12
ASSLEGQGNYGYT	TRBV5-1	TRBJ1-2	13
ASSQILESGETQY	TRBV18	TRBJ2-5	13
ASSSQMNTEAF	TRBV7-2	TRBJ1-1	11
ASSQPSSTDTQY	TRBV11-3	TRBJ2-3	12
ASRGVGRDTQY	TRBV7-1	TRBJ2-3	11
ASSGDTSGRDGDTQY	TRBV11-3	TRBJ2-3	15